This entry is about one T cell receptor (beta chain). Antigen: not known. Thymic material originated from resections removed in the course of corrective heart surgery. Healthy Finnish infants undergoing corrective surgery for congenital heart defects were the donors. This sample is drawn from a study of human thymus T cells. Study findings and constraints: Thymic repertoires from unrelated individuals overlapped highly, related research reported. The authors found apparently biased V and J gene usage in thymic and blood repertoires.

The table came from immunoSEQ multiplex PCR; TCRdb's copy has only in-frame clones and leaves some out. Of tens of thousands of clones listed, 85% to 95% are singletons. CDR1 is SNHLY and CDR2 is FYNNEI in the germline V gene. Trimming removed 5 bases from V and 2 bases from J, with 9 bases in between. The CDR3 length is 13 residues. Sequencing used thymus tissue. The chain couples TRBV2 to TRBJ2-5; D is perhaps TRBD2 (6 bases). This clonotype originated in a girl less than two years old with a congenital heart defect but otherwise immunologically healthy. The CDR3 region has the DNA TGTGCCAGCAGTTGGGACTTTCAAGAGACCCAGTACTTC. It codes for CASSWDFQETQYF.